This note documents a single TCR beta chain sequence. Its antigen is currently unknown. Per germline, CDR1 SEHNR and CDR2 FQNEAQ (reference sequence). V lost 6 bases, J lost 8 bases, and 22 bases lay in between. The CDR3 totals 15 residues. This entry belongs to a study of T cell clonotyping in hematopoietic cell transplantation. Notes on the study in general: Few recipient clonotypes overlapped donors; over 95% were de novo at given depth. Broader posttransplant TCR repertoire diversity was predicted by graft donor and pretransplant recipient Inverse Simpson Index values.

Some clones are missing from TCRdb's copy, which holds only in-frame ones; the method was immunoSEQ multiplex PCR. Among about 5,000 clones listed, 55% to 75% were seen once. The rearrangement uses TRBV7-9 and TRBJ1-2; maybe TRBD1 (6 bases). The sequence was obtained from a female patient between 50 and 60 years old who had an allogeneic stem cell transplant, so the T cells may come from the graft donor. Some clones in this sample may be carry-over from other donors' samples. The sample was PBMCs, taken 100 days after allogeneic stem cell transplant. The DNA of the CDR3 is TGTGCCAGCAGACCGGAGGGGACATACAGAGGGGGCTACACCTTC. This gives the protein CASRPEGTYRGGYTF.